This TCR beta chain appears in the sequencing data of a study of graft-versus-host responses after intestinal transplantation. The overall study: Each recipient received anti-thymocyte globulin induction, then tacrolimus and steroids for three to four years. Study-level findings and limits: Detected in recipient marrow were GvH clones, some of which were first observed in ileum or blood.

Concerning this clone: As yet, its antigen is unknown.

TCRdb's copy holds only in-frame clones and misses some; the assay was immunoSEQ multiplex PCR. Of about 54,000 clones listed, 91% were seen once; the top ten hold roughly 5.5%. Germline lookup yields CDR1 SGHRS and CDR2 YFSETQ. V lost 3 bases, J lost 6 bases, and 9 bases lay in between. The CDR3 totals 13 residues. The sequence was collected from a human patient who received an intestinal transplant, so some T cells may come from the graft donor. Sequences were derived from PBMCs, sampled roughly 680 days after intestinal transplant. V gene TRBV5-1 combines with J gene TRBJ2-2; D is uncertain. DNA for the CDR3: TGCGCCAGCAGCTCCTCGACCGCCGGGGAGCTGTTTTTT. This encodes CASSSSTAGELFF.